Here is one T cell receptor beta chain with its context. The antigen remains undetermined. The record originates from a study of OX40 agonist ivuxolimab in advanced cancers. TCRdb's table, derived via immunoSEQ multiplex PCR, lists solely in-frame clones and lacks some. The sample includes roughly 23,000 clones, around three quarters of them seen just once. V was pared by 0 bases and J by 2 bases, with 1 base between. The CDR3 covers 12 residues. The V gene's germline CDR1 is SGDLS and CDR2 YYNGEE. Regarding the study as a whole: Compared with CD4+, CD8+ T cells on average had more expanded clones.

Samples of blood were obtained at baseline, on cycle 4 day 1, and on cycle 7 day 1. The sample consisted of CD4+ or CD8+ T cells sorted from blood, taken in a trial of the OX40 agonist ivuxolimab. This chain links TRBV9 with TRBJ2-3; D is uncertain. The receptor was derived from an adult with an advanced solid tumor such as melanoma, head and neck, liver or kidney cancer. CDR3 sequence reads: CASSVDTDTQYF. CDR3 DNA sequence: TGTGCCAGCAGCGTAGACACAGATACGCAGTATTTT.